What follows are 26 T cell receptor beta chains derived from one specimen sequenced in a study of blood T cell repertoires in COVID-19. Only in-frame clones appear in the TCRdb table, and some are missing; sequencing was by immunoSEQ multiplex PCR. The profile shows roughly 220,000 clones, roughly 80% of them singletons. The specimen was peripheral blood. Receptor source: a man aged 30 to 39 with active or convalescent COVID-19.

This clone has just one count. The genes are TRBV18 and TRBJ2-2; TRBD1 aligns across 8 bases. There are 15 residues in the CDR3. The V and J ends lost 6 bases and 4 bases, in that order; junction bases with no gene match: 7. Germline CDR1 reads KGHSH; CDR2 reads LQKENI. DNA for the CDR3: TGTGCCAGCTCGCCAAAGGGACAGGTCACCGGGGAGCTGTTTTTT. Translated, it gives CASSPKGQVTGELFF. The whole variable domain, filled in from reference TRBV18 and TRBJ2-2, reads NAGVMQNPRHLVRRRGQEARLRCSPMKGHSHVYWYRQLPEEGLKFMVYLQKENIIDESGMPKERFSAEFPKEGPSILRIQQVVRGDSAAYFCASSPKGQVTGELFFGEGSRLTVL.

This chain links TRBV4-1 with TRBJ2-7; TRBD1 is a possible D gene (6 bases). The CDR3 has 17 amino acids. Germline V gives CDR1 MGHRA, CDR2 YSYEKL. V was shortened by 2 bases and J by 6 bases, with 23 bases between the two germline ends. In DNA form, the CDR3 reads TGCGCCAGCAGCCAAACCCTAAGGGGCAGGGGTGGATCCGAGCAGTACTTC. Translated: CASSQTLRGRGGSEQYF.

The chain links TRBV4-1 to TRBJ1-4, with D possibly being TRBD1 (6 bases). CDR1 and CDR2 (germline): MGHRA, YSYEKL. V shed 4 bases and J shed 5 bases, with 11 bases lying between them. This CDR3 spans 14 amino acids. The CDR3 loop is CASSPTGQNEKLFF. The CDR3 DNA sequence: TGCGCCAGCAGCCCGACAGGCCAAAATGAAAAACTGTTTTTT.

This clone appeared once. The rearrangement uses TRBV6-5 and TRBJ1-6, with 8 bases identical to TRBD1. Germline loops: CDR1 MNHEY, CDR2 SVGAGI. The V gene end was trimmed by 10 bases and the J gene end by 7 bases; junction bases not matched to a gene: 9. CDR3 length: 14 amino acids. CDR3 amino acids: CATTGQGFNSPLHF. The CDR3 region has the DNA TGTGCCACCACCGGACAGGGATTCAATTCACCCCTCCACTTT.

The gene calls are TRBV27 and TRBJ2-1; 10 bases map to TRBD2. This CDR3 has 14 amino acids. J was trimmed by 9 bases and V by 4 bases; bases with no gene match: 6. The germline V gene has CDR1 MNHEY and CDR2 SMNVEV (reference sequence). The CDR3 nucleotides read TGTGCCAGCAGTTACCGAGCGGGAGGGCCTGAGCAGTTCTTC. It codes for CASSYRAGGPEQFF.

The chain links TRBV12-3 or TRBV12-4 to TRBJ1-2; a possible D gene is TRBD1 (6 bases). V was shortened by 6 bases and J by 4 bases, with 6 bases between the two germline ends. The CDR3 totals 11 residues. The CDR3, as DNA: TGTGCCAGCAGCAGGGGCTATGGCTACACCTTC. It specifies CASSRGYGYTF.

The V call is TRBV11-2, the J call TRBJ2-7; D possibly corresponds to TRBD2 (6 bases). This CDR3 comprises 15 residues. V was cut by 2 bases and J by 3 bases, with 14 bases left in between. Germline CDR1 is SGHAT and CDR2 is FQNNGV. The CDR3 is CASSLRPSDHYEQYF. The CDR3, as DNA: TGTGCCAGCAGCTTACGGCCTAGCGACCACTACGAGCAGTACTTC.

The chain recombines TRBV11-2 with TRBJ2-7; TRBD2 matches 9 bases. Germline CDR1 SGHAT, CDR2 FQNNGV. V trimming: 5 bases; J trimming: 0 bases; junction bases outside the gene matches: 5. This CDR3 has 15 amino acids. CDR3 sequence: CASSPGLAFSYEQYF. CDR3 in DNA: TGTGCCAGCAGCCCTGGACTAGCGTTCTCCTACGAGCAGTACTTC.

The V gene is TRBV7-9, the J gene TRBJ1-4; D is unresolved. The CDR3 length is 15 residues. The germline V gene encodes CDR1 SEHNR and CDR2 FQNEAQ (reference sequence). Deletions cut 4 bases from V and 8 bases from J, with 17 bases between. The CDR3 is CASSSYEGAGEKLFF. The CDR3 DNA follows: TGTGCCAGCAGCTCTTATGAAGGCGCGGGCGAAAAACTGTTTTTT.

V gene TRBV11-2 combines with J gene TRBJ2-1; 7 bases match TRBD1. V was clipped by 5 bases and J by 1 base; unmatched bases: 2. Germline V lookup: CDR1 SGHAT, CDR2 FQNNGV. CDR3 length: 14 residues. CDR3 coding DNA: TGTGCCAGCAGCCAGGGGGATTCCTACAATGAGCAGTTCTTC. Amino acid sequence: CASSQGDSYNEQFF.

V is TRBV4-1 and J is TRBJ1-4; the match to TRBD1 covers 7 bases. Germline CDR1 MGHRA, CDR2 YSYEKL. This CDR3 spans 19 amino acids. J was trimmed by 4 bases and V by 1 base; bases with no gene match: 15. The CDR3 sequence is CASSQGRFRQGKNNEKLFF. In nucleotides, the CDR3 is TGCGCCAGCAGCCAAGGGAGATTTAGACAGGGCAAGAATAATGAAAAACTGTTTTTT.

The CDR3 sequence is CASSLDGGGRTEAFF. In DNA, the CDR3 is TGTGCCAGCAGCTTAGATGGGGGCGGGCGGACTGAAGCTTTCTTT. V is TRBV7-9 and J is TRBJ1-1; D is perhaps TRBD1 (6 bases). Germline CDR1 is SEHNR and CDR2 is FQNEAQ (reference sequence). The ends were cut back, 1 base at V and 5 bases at J, with 14 bases in the middle. The CDR3 is made up of 15 amino acids.

The gene calls are TRBV5-1 and TRBJ1-3, with unresolved D. Deletions cut 0 bases from V and 0 bases from J, with 7 bases between. CDR3 size: 15 residues. The V gene's germline CDR1 is SGHRS and CDR2 YFSETQ. CDR3 coding DNA: TGCGCCAGCAGCTTGGACACCAGCTCTGGAAACACCATATATTTT. This encodes CASSLDTSSGNTIYF. Filled out from reference TRBV5-1 and TRBJ1-3, the complete variable domain reads KAGVTQTPRYLIKTRGQQVTLSCSPISGHRSVSWYQQTPGQGLQFLFEYFSETQRNKGNFPGRFSGRQFSNSRSEMNVSTLELGDSALYLCASSLDTSSGNTIYFGEGSWLTVV.

The CDR3 coding sequence is TGTGCCAGCAGACCAGGGACAGCAAAAGACTATGGCTACACCTTC. Its protein is CASRPGTAKDYGYTF. V usage is TRBV5-4 and J usage is TRBJ1-2; TRBD1 agrees at 7 bases. Unmatched junction bases numbered 10, after V lost 5 bases and J lost 3 bases. Germline-derived CDR1 and CDR2 are SGHNT and YYREEE (reference sequence). This CDR3 has 15 amino acids.

V usage is TRBV2 and J usage is TRBJ2-1; TRBD1 is a possible D gene (5 bases). In germline, CDR1 is SNHLY, CDR2 FYNNEI. V was clipped by 3 bases and J by 9 bases, with 9 bases between them. The CDR3 covers 12 residues. The CDR3: CASSDHRGEQFF. DNA of the CDR3: TGTGCCAGCAGTGATCATAGGGGTGAGCAGTTCTTC.

This sequence joins TRBV4-1 and TRBJ2-5; 12 nucleotides align to TRBD2. J gave up 4 bases and V 5 bases, and 8 bases lay outside the gene matches. In germline, CDR1 is MGHRA, CDR2 YSYEKL. This CDR3 region has 16 residues. The DNA for the CDR3 is TGCGCCAGCAGCTCTAGCGGGAGGGCCGGAGTAGAGACCCAGTACTTC. It encodes CASSSSGRAGVETQYF.

J is TRBJ1-2 and V is TRBV5-1; a possible D gene is TRBD1 (6 bases). This CDR3 contains 13 residues. The germline V gene has CDR1 SGHRS and CDR2 YFSETQ. Trimming took 5 bases from V and 4 from J, leaving 12 bases between them. The CDR3 bases are TGCGCCAGCAGGCTGGACAGCCCCTATGGCTACACCTTC. Translated, it gives CASRLDSPYGYTF.

This clone was observed a handful of times. The V and J genes are TRBV4-2 and TRBJ1-5; D not certain. Germline loops: CDR1 LGHNA, CDR2 YNFKEQ. This CDR3 has 15 amino acids. Trimming took 0 bases from V and 0 from J, leaving 6 bases between them. CDR3 amino acids: CASSQDSYSNQPQHF. The CDR3 nucleotides are TGTGCCAGCAGCCAAGACAGTTATAGCAATCAGCCCCAGCATTTT.

This chain connects TRBV6-5 to TRBJ2-7; D unclear. In germline, CDR1 is MNHEY, CDR2 SVGAGI. V was cut by 6 bases and J by 6 bases, with 21 bases left in between. The length of the CDR3 is 15 residues. CDR3 amino acids: CASRSNPSFRAEQYF. CDR3 DNA: TGTGCCAGCAGGAGCAACCCCTCGTTCCGAGCCGAGCAGTACTTC.

V is TRBV9 and J is TRBJ2-7, with TRBD1 as a possible D gene (5 bases). V was pared by 4 bases and J by 0 bases, with 17 bases between. The CDR3 sequence is 16 residues long. Germline loops: CDR1 SGDLS, CDR2 YYNGEE. This CDR3 is CASSPGWGQSSYEQYF. DNA for the CDR3: TGTGCCAGCAGCCCTGGTTGGGGCCAGAGCTCCTACGAGCAGTACTTC.

This clone occurred once. The rearrangement links TRBV5-1 to TRBJ2-5, with TRBD1 matching over 11 bases. The CDR3 contains 14 residues. Germline V lookup: CDR1 SGHRS, CDR2 YFSETQ. V gave up 4 bases and J gave up 3 bases; unmatched junction bases: 2. The CDR3 loop is CASSRGQGEETQYF. For the CDR3, the DNA is TGCGCCAGCAGCAGGGGACAGGGGGAAGAGACCCAGTACTTC.

CDR3 nucleotides: TGCAGCGTTGCAGGGGTCGGCACTGAAGCTTTCTTT. Translating gives CSVAGVGTEAFF. The V gene is TRBV29-1, the J gene TRBJ1-1; D is possibly TRBD1 (6 bases). This CDR3 is 12 amino acids long. Germline CDR1 reads SQVTM; CDR2 reads ANQGSEA. The V gene lost 4 bases and the J gene lost 4 bases, with 10 bases spanning the gap.

The rearrangement joins TRBV27 to TRBJ2-3, with TRBD1 matching over 7 bases. The CDR3 length is 15 residues. CDR1 MNHEY and CDR2 SMNVEV come from the germline V gene (reference sequence). V was pared by 7 bases and J by 3 bases, with 10 bases of the junction left unmatched. The CDR3 DNA sequence: TGTGCCAGCACCCTTCAGGGACAGTCTACAGATACGCAGTATTTT. It is translated as CASTLQGQSTDTQYF.

The chain uses TRBV6-5 and TRBJ1-3; D is unresolved. Trimming stripped 5 bases from V and 0 bases from J, with 8 bases between. CDR3 length: 14 amino acids. The germline V gene encodes CDR1 MNHEY and CDR2 SVGAGI. The CDR3 nucleotides read TGTGCCAGCAGTACGGACTCCTCTGGAAACACCATATATTTT. It encodes CASSTDSSGNTIYF.

The chain recombines TRBV11-2 with TRBJ1-3, with 7 bases fitting TRBD1. J gave up 6 bases and V 0 bases, and 8 bases lay outside the gene matches. From germline, CDR1 is SGHAT and CDR2 FQNNGV. CDR3 length equals 16 residues. Here the CDR3 DNA reads TGTGCCAGCAGCTTAGAGTCGACAGGGCCTAAAAACACCATATATTTT. Translated, it gives CASSLESTGPKNTIYF.

V and J are TRBV29-1 and TRBJ1-5; TRBD1 agrees at 7 bases. Per germline, CDR1 SQVTM and CDR2 ANQGSEA. This CDR3 has 15 amino acids. V trimming: 4 bases; J trimming: 3 bases; junction bases outside the gene matches: 9. In nucleotides, the CDR3 is TGCAGCGTTGCCCGACAGGGAATACACAATCAGCCCCAGCATTTT. Translated, it gives CSVARQGIHNQPQHF.